This T cell receptor beta chain emerged from a study of T-cell reconstitution after alpha-beta-depleted transplantation in children. General study results and limits: The authors attributed T-cell counts and diversity one year after transplant mostly to newly produced T cells.

There are a few counts of this clonotype. Its antigen is unknown. TCRbeta library preparation incorporated unique molecular identifiers. TCRdb re-called the PCR reads with MiXCR, one entry per CDR3 protein. In the table there are about 240,000 distinct CDR3 sequences, about 25% of which are singletons. Germline lookup yields CDR1 SGHRS and CDR2 YFSETQ. Deletions cut 3 bases from V and 2 bases from J, with 15 bases between. This CDR3 is 15 amino acids long. This sequence was found in a girl aged 2 to 10 with Fanconi anemia, due to receive a stem cell transplant. J is TRBJ2-7 and V is TRBV5-1; D is perhaps TRBD1 or TRBD2 (7 bases each). Sequences were derived from PBMCs, sampled before TCRalphabeta/CD19-depleted stem cell transplant. The CDR3, as DNA: TGCGCCAGCAGCTCACCCCCAGGGGGGGCCTACGAGCAGTACTTC. It specifies CASSSPPGGAYEQYF.